The 9 T cell receptor beta chains given below trace back to one sample, sequenced in a study of OX40 agonist ivuxolimab in advanced cancers. Libraries were prepared by immunoSEQ multiplex PCR; TCRdb keeps only in-frame clonotypes and omits some of them. The table shows 45,000 or so clones, with approximately 86% occurring only once. Material: CD4+ or CD8+ T cells sorted from blood, obtained in a trial of the OX40 agonist ivuxolimab. The receptors stem from an adult with an advanced solid tumor such as melanoma, head and neck, liver or kidney cancer.

CDR3 bases: TGTGCCAGCAGTGAAATGGACTCCTACGAGCAGTACTTC. It codes for CASSEMDSYEQYF. The rearrangement joins TRBV2 to TRBJ2-7; D not resolved. The CDR3 has 13 residues. Germline loops: CDR1 SNHLY, CDR2 FYNNEI. V dropped 2 bases and J dropped 0 bases, with 5 bases sitting between them.

The V call is TRBV18, the J call TRBJ2-7; no clear D gene. Germline V gives CDR1 KGHSH, CDR2 LQKENI. Trimming took off 1 base at V and 0 bases at J, with 4 bases between the two ends. This CDR3 comprises 13 residues. The CDR3 region has the DNA TGTGCCAGCTCACCACTGGGCTCCTACGAGCAGTACTTC. Translated: CASSPLGSYEQYF. Variable domain in full (rest from reference TRBV18 and TRBJ2-7): NAGVMQNPRHLVRRRGQEARLRCSPMKGHSHVYWYRQLPEEGLKFMVYLQKENIIDESGMPKERFSAEFPKEGPSILRIQQVVRGDSAAYFCASSPLGSYEQYFGPGTRLTVT.

This clone came up a few times. This chain connects TRBV4-1 to TRBJ2-5, with a possible D match to TRBD2 (7 bases). Deletions cut 1 base from V and 3 bases from J, with 12 bases between. Germline loops: CDR1 MGHRA, CDR2 YSYEKL. CDR3 length: 15 residues. The CDR3 region is CASSQGGGGEETQYF. CDR3 in DNA: TGCGCCAGCAGCCAAGGGGGAGGGGGGGAAGAGACCCAGTACTTC.

The rearrangement links TRBV6-6 to TRBJ2-1; 12 bases map to TRBD2. With 8 bases clipped from V and 8 bases from J, the junction kept 7 bases outside the gene matches. Germline CDR1 MNHNY, CDR2 SVGAGI (reference sequence). The CDR3 consists of 14 residues. The CDR3 DNA follows: TGTGCCAGCTCCCTAGCGGGGGGGCCAGATGAGCAGTTCTTC. Amino acids: CASSLAGGPDEQFF.

The gene calls are TRBV9 and TRBJ1-3; tentative D call: TRBD1 (5 bases). Looked up from germline, CDR1 is SGDLS and CDR2 is YYNGEE. V was shortened by 4 bases and J by 4 bases, with 9 bases between the two germline ends. This CDR3 contains 13 residues. CDR3 sequence reads: CASSTSGGNTIYF. CDR3 in DNA: TGTGCCAGCAGCACCTCAGGGGGAAACACCATATATTTT.

On this clone itself: Other DNA sequences from this sample encode an identical CDR3 as well. The chain combines TRBV7-2 with TRBJ1-6; D is possibly TRBD1 (5 bases). V was pared by 1 base and J by 11 bases, with 6 bases between. CDR1 and CDR2 (germline): SGHTA, FQGNSA. The CDR3 covers 12 residues. CDR3 loop: CASSLGTPPLHF. The CDR3 region has the DNA TGTGCCAGCAGCTTAGGGACACCACCCCTCCACTTT.

This chain connects TRBV14 to TRBJ1-1; unclear D gene. The V gene lost 7 bases and the J gene lost 8 bases, with 8 bases spanning the gap. Germline CDR1 is SGHDN and CDR2 is FVKESK. The CDR3 contains 10 residues. CDR3 bases: TGTGCCAGCAATCTGGGAGAAGCTTTCTTT. It yields the protein CASNLGEAFF.

The chain couples TRBV28 to TRBJ2-5, with D possibly matching TRBD2 (7 bases). The CDR3 sequence is 16 residues long. V was cut by 2 bases and J by 5 bases, with 18 bases left in between. The germline V gene has CDR1 MDHEN and CDR2 SYDVKM. CDR3 sequence: CASSLRGGASGETQYF. Here the CDR3 DNA reads TGTGCCAGCAGTTTAAGGGGGGGCGCCTCTGGGGAGACCCAGTACTTC.

The chain links TRBV4-3 to TRBJ1-1; D is uncertain. V lost 1 base and J 6 bases, leaving 18 bases between the germline ends. The CDR3 consists of 16 residues. The germline CDR1 and CDR2 sequences are LGHNA and YSLEER. The CDR3: CASSQGPSEYSAEAFF. The CDR3 nucleotides are TGCGCCAGCAGCCAAGGTCCGAGTGAGTATAGTGCTGAAGCTTTCTTT.